This T cell receptor (beta chain) was profiled in a study of blood T cell repertoires in COVID-19. Study information: The origin of the acute and convalescent COVID-19 samples was the United States, Italy and Spain.

Sequenced by immunoSEQ multiplex PCR; TCRdb stores in-frame clones only, minus some. The sample consists of a few hundred thousand clones, roughly four fifths of them appearing once. Germline V CDR1 and CDR2: SNHLY, FYNNEI. The V segment lost 2 bases and the J segment 7 bases; nucleotides outside the gene matches: 7. The CDR3 totals 14 residues. Clinical histories supplied by participants themselves formed the basis of cohort assignment. This clone was seen a few times. The clonotype comes from a woman between 45 and 65 years old who had recovered from COVID-19. This chain links TRBV2 with TRBJ1-2; TRBD1 matches 7 bases. Material: PBMCs or T cells enriched from blood (not recorded which). The CDR3 nucleotides read TGTGCCAGCAGTGAAATTAGGGACAGATCTGGCTACACCTTC. It codes for CASSEIRDRSGYTF. The complete variable domain, with remaining parts taken from reference TRBV2 and TRBJ1-2, reads EPEVTQTPSHQVTQMGQEVILRCVPISNHLYFYWYRQILGQKVEFLVSFYNNEISEKSEIFDDQFSVERPDGSNFTLKIRSTKLEDSAMYFCASSEIRDRSGYTFGSGTRLTVV.